The clone carrying this T cell receptor (beta chain) was found a few times. Its target is not known. The data belong to a study of CD8+ T cells in alopecia areata. Overall study: For 6 to 18 months, tofacitinib was taken, and 6 months off drug followed. Whole-study results and caveats: It was lesional scalp, especially alopecia totalis/universalis, that showed higher clonality than normal scalp.

In each case, RNA was isolated and then reverse transcribed into cDNA as the sequencing template. Profiled with immunoSEQ multiplex PCR; TCRdb holds only in-frame clones, not every one. The data contain approximately 140,000 clones, around 47% of them singletons. This TCR came from a human donor with alopecia areata. The sample comprised CD4+ T cells sorted from blood.

CDR3 coding DNA: TGTGCCAGCAGTGTTTCGGGCACAAAGGAGACCCAGTACTTC. Translating gives CASSVSGTKETQYF. This chain joins TRBV2 and TRBJ2-5; D remains ambiguous. Germline CDR1 is SNHLY and CDR2 is FYNNEI. The CDR3 extends over 14 amino acids. Trimming pared 4 bases from V and 5 bases from J, leaving 14 bases between.